This T cell receptor (beta chain) was recorded in a study of persistence of HIV-infected CD4 T cells. The overall study: A median of roughly 8 years of suppressive ART preceded sampling. Multiple blood draws of up to about 200 mL, except two donors with single leukapheresis.

Cells were stimulated nonspecifically with anti-CD3/anti-CD28 magnetic beads. CD4+ T cells upregulating both CD40 ligand and CD69 were sorted as responding cells. Undetectable plasma HIV-1 RNA below 50 copies/mL lasted at least 4 years. CDR3 length equals 13 residues. V lost 3 bases, J lost 6 bases, and 2 bases stayed unmatched. From germline, CDR1 is GTSNPN and CDR2 SVGIG (reference sequence). Sequencing used immunoSEQ version 4 in survey mode. Measured with immunoSEQ multiplex PCR; TCRdb has only the in-frame clones, and not every one. This table has more than 35,000 clones, about 91% appearing once. A word on this clone: What it recognizes is unknown.

J is TRBJ1-5 and V is TRBV30; TRBD1 agrees at 10 bases. The TCR was taken from an adult man with HIV who was CMV-seropositive. The sample here was CD4+ T cells sorted from PBMCs after roughly 17-hour stimulation, taken from a patient who received antiretroviral therapy. Here the CDR3 reads CAWSGTGVQPQHF. The CDR3 DNA is TGTGCCTGGAGCGGGACAGGGGTTCAGCCCCAGCATTTT.